This T cell receptor (beta chain) was identified during a study of post-analysis software for immune sequencing data. About the research overall: Relapsing-remitting, secondary progressive and progressive-relapsing forms made up the multiple sclerosis disease courses. Whole-study results and caveats: The study found significantly lower normalized Chao1 diversity in multiple sclerosis patients than in controls. There were four or five TRBV segments more frequent in patients than controls, and TRBV5-6, TRBV5-1 and TRBV20-1 were among them. Samples prepared in the same batch strongly co-clustered by F measure.

The authors incorporated unique molecular identifiers into the TCR beta cDNA libraries. The authors obtained roughly 550,000 cDNA molecules from roughly 1.1 to 9.2 million T cells. One entry per CDR3 protein results from TCRdb running MiXCR on the PCR reads. The top ten clones hold 4.9% of a sample with fewer than 850,000 distinct CDR3 sequences, under 60% of them seen once. Trimming pared 3 bases from V and 8 bases from J, leaving 8 bases between. The CDR3 contains 12 residues. In germline, CDR1 is MGHDK, CDR2 SYGVNS. This clonotype is a singleton in its sample. Antigen unknown. The chain employs TRBV25-1 and TRBJ2-1, with no clear D. This clonotype originated in a girl aged 5-17 years with multiple sclerosis. Sequenced material: blood. CDR3 sequence: CASSEPRHEQFF. As DNA, the CDR3 is TGTGCCAGCAGTGAGCCCCGGCATGAGCAGTTCTTC.